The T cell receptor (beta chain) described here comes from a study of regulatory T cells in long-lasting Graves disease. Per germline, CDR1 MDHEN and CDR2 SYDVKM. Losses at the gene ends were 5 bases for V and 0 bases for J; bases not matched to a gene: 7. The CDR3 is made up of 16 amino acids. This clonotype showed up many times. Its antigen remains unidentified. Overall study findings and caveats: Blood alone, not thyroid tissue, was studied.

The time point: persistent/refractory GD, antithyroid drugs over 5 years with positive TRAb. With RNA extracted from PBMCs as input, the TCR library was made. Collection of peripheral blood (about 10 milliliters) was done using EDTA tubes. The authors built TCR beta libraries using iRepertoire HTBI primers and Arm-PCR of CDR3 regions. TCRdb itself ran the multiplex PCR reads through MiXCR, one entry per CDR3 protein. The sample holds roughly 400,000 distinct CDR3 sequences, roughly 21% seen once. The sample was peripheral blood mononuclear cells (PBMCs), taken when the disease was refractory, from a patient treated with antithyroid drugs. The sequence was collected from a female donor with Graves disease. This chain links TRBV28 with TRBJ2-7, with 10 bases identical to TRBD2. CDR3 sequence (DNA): TGTGCCAGCAGTAGCGTAGCGGGAGGTTCCTCCTACGAGCAGTACTTC. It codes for CASSSVAGGSSYEQYF.